This T cell receptor beta chain derives from a study of blood T cell repertoires in COVID-19. In the study overall: Both acute and convalescent COVID-19 samples were obtained from the United States, Italy and Spain. Nucleic acid was either cDNA or gDNA, and it came from T cells, B-cell-depleted T cells, or PBMCs.

As originally analysed: Amplification of reference gene primers provided the estimated nucleated cell counts. Clones were sequenced by immunoSEQ multiplex PCR, and TCRdb holds only the in-frame ones, with some missing. D and trimming were read from the DNA, whereas the V and J calls and clone size are those reported in that table. There are 200,000 to 300,000 clones in the sample; 86% occur only once, and approximately 6.2% lies in the top ten. The sequenced sample was peripheral blood. The receptor was derived from an elderly woman with COVID-19, enrolled during active disease.

In DNA, the CDR3 is TGTGCCAGCCAGGACAGGGCCGACGGGGAGCTGTTTTTT. Its translation: CASQDRADGELFF. This rearrangement joins TRBV19 to TRBJ2-2; TRBD1 matches at 8 bases. In germline, CDR1 is LNHDA, CDR2 SQIVND (reference sequence). The CDR3 extends over 13 amino acids. V was clipped by 9 bases and J by 7 bases; unmatched bases: 7.